This T cell receptor (beta chain) was obtained from a study of cytomegalovirus exposure and HLA in healthy donors. PCR used 60 Vbeta primers and 13 Jbeta primers. Assay: immunoSEQ multiplex PCR; the TCRdb copy retains only in-frame clones and omits some. This sample yields roughly 110,000 clones, of which roughly four fifths are seen a single time; roughly 3% belongs to the top ten. This CDR3 is 15 amino acids long. The junction had 8 bases not matched to a gene; V was cut back by 5 bases and J by 7 bases. Per the germline V gene, CDR1 is SGHVS and CDR2 is FNYEAQ. All the people who gave samples were healthy bone marrow donors.

Sample: PBMCs. The clonotype was recovered from a male donor in good health and CMV-seropositive. V usage is TRBV7-6 and J usage is TRBJ2-7; 13 bases agree with TRBD2. CDR3: CASSPGLAGVSEQYF. The CDR3 DNA follows: TGTGCCAGCAGCCCCGGACTAGCGGGAGTGAGTGAGCAGTACTTC.